Each of the 15 T cell receptor beta chains below was sequenced from the same sample in a study of blood T cells in healthy people across ages. A sample-barcoded 5' primer and a J-beta primer mix were used in a second PCR of roughly 7 to 11 cycles. From the 5' RACE reads, TCRdb called clonotypes with MiXCR, one entry per CDR3 protein. The data hold 1.5 million to 2 million distinct CDR3 sequences, with approximately 30% observed a single time. Sample: blood. These receptors were obtained from a woman aged 25 to 45 in good health.

V gene TRBV7-7 combines with J gene TRBJ2-7; D remains unclear. There are 16 residues in the CDR3. V dropped 5 bases and J dropped 2 bases, with 19 bases sitting between them. Germline values: CDR1 SSHAT, CDR2 FNYEAQ (reference sequence). The CDR3 spells CASSLWNGHPTYEQYF. The CDR3 nucleotides are TGTGCCAGCAGCCTTTGGAACGGCCATCCCACCTACGAGCAGTACTTC.

This clonotype was observed at least ten times. The gene calls are TRBV4-1 and TRBJ2-7; either TRBD1 or TRBD2 may fit D (7 bases each). The CDR3 runs 18 residues. V lost 0 bases and J 3 bases, leaving 21 bases between the germline ends. Germline assignment: CDR1 MGHRA and CDR2 YSYEKL. The CDR3: CASSQDREGSGGNYEQYF. CDR3 DNA sequence: TGCGCCAGCAGCCAAGATAGGGAGGGGTCAGGGGGAAACTACGAGCAGTACTTC.

This clonotype was found many times. This chain connects TRBV5-5 to TRBJ2-3; D is unresolved. Germline V lookup: CDR1 SGHKS, CDR2 YYEKEE (reference sequence). V was pared by 2 bases and J by 2 bases, with 9 bases between. This CDR3 has 14 amino acids. CDR3 sequence: CASSFNVDTDTQYF. Written as DNA, the CDR3 is TGTGCCAGCAGCTTCAACGTGGACACAGATACGCAGTATTTT.

Remarks on this clonotype: An end of the junction differs from the germline gene, which may be a read error. The V gene is TRBV9, the J gene TRBJ2-1, with 9 bases lining up with TRBD1. Germline CDR1 reads SGDLS; CDR2 reads YYNGEE. This CDR3 is built from 15 residues. The CDR3 protein is CVSSPQGQGNVEQFF. The CDR3 DNA sequence: TGTGTCAGCAGCCCGCAGGGACAGGGTAACGTTGAGCAGTTCTTC. The whole variable domain, filled in from reference TRBV9 and TRBJ2-1, reads DSGVTQTPKHLITATGQRVTLRCSPRSGDLSVYWYQQSLDQGLQFLIQYYNGEERAKGNILERFSAQQFPDLHSELNLSSLELGDSALYFCVSSPQGQGNVEQFFGPGTRLTVL.

The DNA of the CDR3 is TGTGCCAGCAGCAAAGGGAGGGGGCTCTATGGCTACACCTTC. This translates into CASSKGRGLYGYTF. The chain carries TRBV21-1 and TRBJ1-2; the DNA was not compared with TRBD1, the D call given in the table. TRBV21-1 is an annotated pseudogene. The CDR3 is 14 residues long.

There are many counts of this clonotype. This sequence joins TRBV20-1 and TRBJ1-5; D remains unclear. In germline, CDR1 is DFQATT, CDR2 SNEGSKA (reference sequence). The CDR3 totals 14 residues. The germline V and J ends were trimmed by 6 bases and 3 bases, with 15 bases remaining between them. CDR3 in amino acids: CSAVGSTLNQPQHF. As DNA, the CDR3 is TGCAGTGCGGTTGGGTCCACCCTCAATCAGCCCCAGCATTTT.

The chain couples TRBV15 to TRBJ1-5; D is undetermined. Trimming took 1 base from V and 7 from J, leaving 11 bases between them. CDR1 and CDR2 (germline): LNHNV, YYDKDF (reference sequence). CDR3 length: 14 residues. In DNA form, the CDR3 reads TGTGCCACCAGCAGAGGTGCGAACCCGCAGCCCCAGCATTTT. This codes for CATSRGANPQPQHF.

This clonotype occurred once. The chain links TRBV11-2 to TRBJ1-4; D unclear. Trimming stripped 3 bases from V and 8 bases from J, with 13 bases between. CDR3 length: 14 residues. From germline, CDR1 is SGHAT and CDR2 FQNNGV. The CDR3 DNA sequence: TGTGCCAGCAGCTTCAGTCAGAGTCGCGAAAAACTGTTTTTT. This sequence encodes CASSFSQSREKLFF. The full variable domain, with the rest looked up from reference TRBV11-2 and TRBJ1-4, is EAGVAQSPRYKIIEKRQSVAFWCNPISGHATLYWYQQILGQGPKLLIQFQNNGVVDDSQLPKDRFSAERLKGVDSTLKIQPAKLEDSAVYLCASSFSQSREKLFFGSGTQLSVL.

This clonotype was counted between two and nine times. This CDR3 is CSANSIRGYEQYF. CDR3 sequence (DNA): TGCAGTGCTAATTCGATCAGGGGGTACGAGCAGTACTTC. V gene TRBV20-1 combines with J gene TRBJ2-7; 7 bases align to TRBD1. CDR1 is DFQATT and CDR2 is SNEGSKA in the germline V gene (reference sequence). The V gene end was trimmed by 4 bases and the J gene end by 4 bases; junction bases not matched to a gene: 7. CDR3 length: 13 residues.

The rearrangement joins TRBV9 to TRBJ2-1; tentatively, D is TRBD1 (6 bases). Germline-derived CDR1 and CDR2 are SGDLS and YYNGEE. This CDR3 contains 12 residues. The V and J ends lost 0 bases and 8 bases respectively, with 6 bases between them. The CDR3 DNA sequence: TGTGCCAGCAGCGTAGCAGGGGATGAGCAGTTCTTC. It specifies CASSVAGDEQFF.

The CDR3 nucleotides are TGCGCCAGCAGATCGGTAGGCCGAGGCGGTAATTCACCCCTCCACTTT. Amino acids: CASRSVGRGGNSPLHF. The V and J genes are TRBV4-1 and TRBJ1-6; D unresolved. Trimming pared 6 bases from V and 6 bases from J, leaving 18 bases between. The CDR3 has 16 residues. Germline V lookup: CDR1 MGHRA, CDR2 YSYEKL.

This clonotype was found a few times. The rearrangement joins TRBV18 to TRBJ1-5, with 7 positions matching TRBD1. After removal of 0 bases from V and 6 bases from J, the junction contained 11 bases not matched to a gene. The germline V gene encodes CDR1 KGHSH and CDR2 LQKENI. CDR3 length equals 17 residues. CDR3 sequence reads: CASSPPGGGGGRQPQHF. The DNA for the CDR3 is TGTGCCAGCTCACCACCGGGGGGAGGGGGCGGCCGTCAGCCCCAGCATTTT.

Only a few counts were recorded for this clonotype. The chain joins TRBV27 to TRBJ2-1, with 15 bases fitting TRBD2. Germline lookup yields CDR1 MNHEY and CDR2 SMNVEV (reference sequence). This CDR3 contains 21 residues. The J segment lost 2 bases and the V segment lost 7 bases, leaving 18 bases of the junction unmatched. CDR3 sequence (DNA): TGTGCCAGCATCCCACGAAGCTCCGGGACTAGCGGGAGGATAGCCTACAATGAGCAGTTCTTC. This codes for CASIPRSSGTSGRIAYNEQFF.

Ten or more counts support this clonotype. The chain has TRBV5-1 and TRBJ2-7; no definite D call. The germline V gene encodes CDR1 SGHRS and CDR2 YFSETQ. V was pared by 0 bases and J by 0 bases, with 10 bases between. This CDR3 comprises 15 residues. CDR3 sequence reads: CASSLGATSSYEQYF. CDR3 nucleotides: TGCGCCAGCAGCTTGGGGGCTACAAGCTCCTACGAGCAGTACTTC.

Many counts were recorded for this clonotype. The chain combines TRBV4-1 with TRBJ1-1; D gene unclear. Germline CDR1 and CDR2: MGHRA and YSYEKL. CDR3 length: 14 residues. Trimming cost V 4 bases and J 0 bases, with 9 bases left between them. The CDR3 bases are TGCGCCAGCAGCCCTCTGAATTTGAACACTGAAGCTTTCTTT. Amino acids: CASSPLNLNTEAFF.